The next 30 T cell receptor beta chains were all read from a single sample in a study of OX40 agonist ivuxolimab in advanced cancers. Sequencing was performed with immunoSEQ multiplex PCR; in TCRdb, only in-frame clones are kept and a portion is missing. The repertoire holds 70,000 or so clones, with 85% to 90% as singletons. This specimen consisted of CD4+ or CD8+ T cells sorted from blood, obtained in a trial of the OX40 agonist ivuxolimab. Receptors originate from an adult with an advanced solid tumor such as melanoma, head and neck, liver or kidney cancer.

The count of this clone is one. The CDR3 here is CASSSWESQETQYF. CDR3 in DNA: TGTGCCAGCAGCTCTTGGGAGTCACAAGAGACCCAGTACTTC. The V call is TRBV7-2, the J call TRBJ2-5, with D possibly being TRBD2 (5 bases). V was shortened by 4 bases and J by 2 bases, with 11 bases between the two germline ends. CDR1 is SGHTA, CDR2 FQGNSA, per germline. CDR3 length: 14 amino acids.

This clone was recorded once. The J gene is TRBJ1-2, the V gene TRBV9, with TRBD1 matching over 7 bases. Germline CDR1 reads SGDLS; CDR2 reads YYNGEE. With V trimmed by 2 bases and J by 13 bases, 8 bases remained unmatched. This CDR3 comprises 12 residues. In DNA form, the CDR3 reads TGTGCCAGCAGCGTTTACGGACAGGAGGCCACCTTC. It yields the protein CASSVYGQEATF.

The CDR3: CASSLGDSSYEQYF. In DNA, the CDR3 is TGTGCCAGTAGTCTAGGGGACAGTTCCTACGAGCAGTACTTC. The gene calls are TRBV19 and TRBJ2-7, with TRBD1 matching 7 bases. Germline V gene lookup returns CDR1 LNHDA and CDR2 SQIVND (reference sequence). There are 14 residues in the CDR3. After removal of 5 bases from V and 1 base from J, the junction contained 5 bases not matched to a gene.

The CDR3 sequence is CAWSGYGGREYNEQFF. CDR3 bases: TGTGCCTGGAGTGGCTACGGCGGGAGGGAATACAATGAGCAGTTCTTC. V gene TRBV30 combines with J gene TRBJ2-1, with 9 bases aligning to TRBD2. With V trimmed by 1 base and J by 4 bases, 8 bases remained unmatched. The CDR3 contains 16 residues. Germline CDR1 reads GTSNPN; CDR2 reads SVGIG (reference sequence).

This clone was recorded a few times. The CDR3 protein is CASSPMGAFYGYTF. The CDR3 DNA sequence: TGCGCCAGCAGCCCTATGGGGGCGTTCTATGGCTACACCTTC. The genes are TRBV4-1 and TRBJ1-2, with TRBD1 as a possible D gene (6 bases). The germline V and J ends were trimmed by 4 bases and 4 bases, with 13 bases remaining between them. Germline V CDR1 and CDR2: MGHRA, YSYEKL. The CDR3 covers 14 residues.

V usage is TRBV19 and J usage is TRBJ2-4, with D unresolved. This CDR3 is 14 amino acids long. Germline lookup yields CDR1 LNHDA and CDR2 SQIVND (reference sequence). V dropped 3 bases and J dropped 9 bases, with 15 bases sitting between them. CDR3 DNA sequence: TGTGCCAGTAGTATCGGCACGGCAAATCCCATTCAGTACTTC. Protein sequence: CASSIGTANPIQYF. The entire variable domain, with the rest obtained from reference TRBV19 and TRBJ2-4, is as follows: DGGITQSPKYLFRKEGQNVTLSCEQNLNHDAMYWYRQDPGQGLRLIYYSQIVNDFQKGDIAEGYSVSREKKESFPLTVTSAQKNPTAFYLCASSIGTANPIQYFGAGTRLSVL.

The chain uses TRBV27 and TRBJ1-1; unclear D gene. Trimming stripped 0 bases from V and 4 bases from J, with 9 bases between. Per germline, CDR1 MNHEY and CDR2 SMNVEV (reference sequence). There are 14 residues in the CDR3. CDR3 sequence reads: CASSLSGWATEAFF. The CDR3 DNA is TGTGCCAGCAGTTTATCAGGGTGGGCCACTGAAGCTTTCTTT.

The rearrangement uses TRBV10-3 and TRBJ2-1; 12 bases are shared with TRBD2. Trimming at V came to 7 bases and at J to 8 bases, leaving 3 bases not matched to a gene. The CDR3 is made up of 13 amino acids. The germline V gene has CDR1 ENHRY and CDR2 SYGVKD. As DNA, the CDR3 is TGTGCCATCATGGCTAGCGGGGGGGATGAGCAGTTCTTC. Translated: CAIMASGGDEQFF.

The J gene is TRBJ2-6, the V gene TRBV9; maybe TRBD1 (7 bases). The V end was cut by 6 bases, the J end by 2 bases, with 21 bases between. The CDR3 loop spans 18 amino acids. Germline V gene lookup returns CDR1 SGDLS and CDR2 YYNGEE. CDR3 sequence reads: CASTGVRPQGAGANVLTF. CDR3 bases: TGTGCCAGCACGGGGGTGCGCCCCCAGGGGGCTGGGGCCAACGTCCTGACTTTC.

This chain joins TRBV18 and TRBJ1-2, with a possible D match to TRBD1 (6 bases). The CDR3 spans 13 residues. Deletions cut 2 bases from V and 8 bases from J, with 12 bases between. CDR1 and CDR2 from the germline V gene are KGHSH and LQKENI. The CDR3 sequence is CASSPSDSRGYTF. Written as DNA, the CDR3 is TGTGCCAGCTCACCATCGGACAGCCGAGGCTACACCTTC.

The J gene is TRBJ2-6, the V gene TRBV27, with D unclear. Trimming took off 1 base at V and 3 bases at J, with 16 bases between the two ends. CDR1 MNHEY and CDR2 SMNVEV come from the germline V gene (reference sequence). This CDR3 region has 18 residues. The CDR3: CASSLFQPGFVGANVLTF. The CDR3 nucleotides read TGTGCCAGCAGTTTATTCCAACCAGGATTCGTTGGGGCCAACGTCCTGACTTTC.

V is TRBV28 and J is TRBJ2-5, with D possibly matching TRBD2 (6 bases). Trimming pared 8 bases from V and 4 bases from J, leaving 11 bases between. This CDR3 contains 12 residues. Germline V gives CDR1 MDHEN, CDR2 SYDVKM. The CDR3 region has the DNA TGTGCCAGCTGGGGGGTTGGAGAGACCCAGTACTTC. Encoded protein: CASWGVGETQYF. The variable domain in full, completed from reference TRBV28 and TRBJ2-5, reads DVKVTQSSRYLVKRTGEKVFLECVQDMDHENMFWYRQDPGLGLRLIYFSYDVKMKEKGDIPEGYSVSREKKERFSLILESASTNQTSMYLCASWGVGETQYFGPGTRLLVL.

The CDR3, as DNA: TGTGCCAGCTCACCTGATAGGGAGAACACTGAAGCTTTCTTT. Translation: CASSPDRENTEAFF. The chain uses TRBV18 and TRBJ1-1; D is undetermined. The germline V and J ends were trimmed by 3 bases and 1 base, with 9 bases remaining between them. CDR3 size: 14 residues. Germline loops: CDR1 KGHSH, CDR2 LQKENI.

The V call is TRBV19, the J call TRBJ1-1; no clear D. The V gene's germline CDR1 is LNHDA and CDR2 SQIVND (reference sequence). The V end was cut by 1 base, the J end by 6 bases, with 6 bases between. The CDR3 totals 12 residues. CDR3 in DNA: TGTGCCAGTAGTATAGCTGGTTCTGAAGCTTTCTTT. It specifies CASSIAGSEAFF.

V is TRBV2 and J is TRBJ1-5; D uncertain. This CDR3 contains 13 residues. The V and J ends lost 10 bases and 1 base respectively, with 11 bases between them. Germline values: CDR1 SNHLY, CDR2 FYNNEI. CDR3 sequence (DNA): TGTGCCATCTCCTACTTGAGCAATCAGCCCCAGCATTTT. Its protein product is CAISYLSNQPQHF.

This chain uses TRBV4-3 with TRBJ2-5, with 13 bases lining up with TRBD2. Looked up from germline, CDR1 is LGHNA and CDR2 is YSLEER. This CDR3 spans 15 amino acids. The trim removed 0 bases at V and 7 bases at J, leaving 2 bases unmatched. The CDR3 DNA reads as TGCGCCAGCAGCCAAGATAGGACTAGCGGGAGGACCCAGTACTTC. This gives the protein CASSQDRTSGRTQYF.

The rearrangement joins TRBV5-6 to TRBJ2-7; 8 positions agree with TRBD2. The CDR3 contains 15 residues. The V segment lost 0 bases and the J segment 4 bases; nucleotides outside the gene matches: 6. Germline CDR1 is SGHDT and CDR2 is YYEEEE. Written as DNA, the CDR3 is TGTGCCAGCAGCTTGGTGGGTAGCGGGGTGTACGAGCAGTACTTC. Translated, it gives CASSLVGSGVYEQYF. Supplemented by reference TRBV5-6 and TRBJ2-7, the full variable domain reads DAGVTQSPTHLIKTRGQQVTLRCSPKSGHDTVSWYQQALGQGPQFIFQYYEEEERQRGNFPDRFSGHQFPNYSSELNVNALLLGDSALYLCASSLVGSGVYEQYFGPGTRLTVT.

The chain joins TRBV19 to TRBJ2-2; 8 bases agree with TRBD1. The germline gives CDR1 LNHDA, CDR2 SQIVND (reference sequence). The CDR3 covers 14 residues. Trimming removed 5 bases from V and 7 bases from J; junction bases left unmatched: 6. The CDR3 reads CASSQRTGFGELFF. The CDR3 bases are TGTGCCAGTAGTCAGAGGACAGGGTTCGGGGAGCTGTTTTTT.

The J gene is TRBJ1-1, the V gene TRBV28; TRBD1 might be the D (6 bases). Germline V gene data show CDR1 as MDHEN and CDR2 as SYDVKM. The CDR3 extends over 12 amino acids. Trimming took 5 bases from V and 10 from J, leaving 14 bases between them. The CDR3 DNA follows: TGTGCCAGCAGTCTACAGGGTTCATCAGCTTTCTTT. Translated: CASSLQGSSAFF. Combining the CDR3 with reference TRBV28 and TRBJ1-1 gives the whole variable domain DVKVTQSSRYLVKRTGEKVFLECVQDMDHENMFWYRQDPGLGLRLIYFSYDVKMKEKGDIPEGYSVSREKKERFSLILESASTNQTSMYLCASSLQGSSAFFGQGTRLTVV.

The chain couples TRBV27 to TRBJ1-1; TRBD1 agrees at 9 bases. V lost 4 bases to trimming and J lost 3 bases; unmatched junction nucleotides: 6. This CDR3 has 15 residues. Germline V CDR1 and CDR2: MNHEY, SMNVEV (reference sequence). Written as DNA, the CDR3 is TGTGCCAGCAGTTGGGGACAGGGCGGGGACACTGAAGCTTTCTTT. Protein product: CASSWGQGGDTEAFF.

The V and J genes are TRBV7-9 and TRBJ2-7; no reliable D call. CDR3 length: 14 amino acids. CDR1 and CDR2 (germline): SEHNR, FQNEAQ (reference sequence). Trimming stripped 5 bases from V and 2 bases from J, with 13 bases between. The DNA for the CDR3 is TGTGCCAGCAGCCCGAACGGGCTCCCCTACGAGCAGTACTTC. It yields the protein CASSPNGLPYEQYF.

In its sample, this clone was seen once. The gene calls are TRBV4-3 and TRBJ1-5; weak D call: TRBD1 (6 bases). Germline assignment: CDR1 LGHNA and CDR2 YSLEER. There are 18 residues in the CDR3. V was pared by 0 bases and J by 3 bases, with 18 bases between. CDR3 in amino acids: CASSQDVGRGGFNQPQHF. The CDR3, as DNA: TGCGCCAGCAGCCAAGATGTGGGGCGAGGGGGGTTCAATCAGCCCCAGCATTTT.

This chain joins TRBV19 and TRBJ1-4; weak D call: TRBD1 (6 bases). There are 15 residues in the CDR3. CDR1 and CDR2 (germline): LNHDA, SQIVND (reference sequence). Trimming removed 7 bases at V and 5 bases at J, with 17 bases between. The CDR3 loop is CASTWGQEPNEKLFF. In DNA, the CDR3 is TGTGCCAGTACCTGGGGGCAGGAACCGAATGAAAAACTGTTTTTT.

The rearrangement joins TRBV4-2 to TRBJ1-5; 8 nucleotides agree with TRBD1. Germline V gene sequence: CDR1 LGHNA, CDR2 YNFKEQ. CDR3 length: 19 amino acids. Unmatched junction bases numbered 13, after V lost 0 bases and J lost 3 bases. The chain's CDR3 is CASSQDTKKRDRFNQPQHF. The CDR3 nucleotides are TGTGCCAGCAGCCAAGATACCAAAAAGAGGGACAGGTTCAATCAGCCCCAGCATTTT.

The count of this clone is one. This chain links TRBV19 with TRBJ1-1, with D perhaps TRBD1 (6 bases). Per germline, CDR1 LNHDA and CDR2 SQIVND (reference sequence). Trimming cost V 0 bases and J 4 bases, with 12 bases left between them. This CDR3 region has 15 residues. This chain's CDR3 is CASSIDGGGPTEAFF. DNA for the CDR3: TGTGCCAGTAGTATAGATGGCGGGGGGCCCACTGAAGCTTTCTTT.

V is TRBV5-1 and J is TRBJ1-2; D remains unclear. The germline CDR1 and CDR2 sequences are SGHRS and YFSETQ. V shed 0 bases and J shed 3 bases, with 12 bases lying between them. The CDR3 has 15 amino acids. This CDR3 is CASSLAGNNDYGYTF. The DNA of the CDR3 is TGCGCCAGCAGCTTGGCGGGGAATAATGACTATGGCTACACCTTC.

J is TRBJ2-7 and V is TRBV19, with 8 bases identical to TRBD1. The junction had 15 bases not matched to a gene; V was cut back by 5 bases and J by 3 bases. Germline V gene sequence: CDR1 LNHDA, CDR2 SQIVND (reference sequence). The CDR3 totals 17 residues. CDR3 in DNA: TGTGCCAGTAGTGTTTTCCCTCGGACAGGGATCAACTACGAGCAGTACTTC. Protein product: CASSVFPRTGINYEQYF. Variable domain in full (rest from reference TRBV19 and TRBJ2-7): DGGITQSPKYLFRKEGQNVTLSCEQNLNHDAMYWYRQDPGQGLRLIYYSQIVNDFQKGDIAEGYSVSREKKESFPLTVTSAQKNPTAFYLCASSVFPRTGINYEQYFGPGTRLTVT.

This chain joins TRBV30 and TRBJ1-1; D unresolved. This CDR3 has 15 residues. Trimming cost V 2 bases and J 5 bases, with 18 bases left between them. CDR1 is GTSNPN and CDR2 is SVGIG in the germline V gene (reference sequence). The CDR3 spells CAWSTRGSFGTEAFF. Written as DNA, the CDR3 is TGTGCCTGGAGTACCCGCGGCTCCTTTGGGACTGAAGCTTTCTTT.

This clone was seen a handful of times. The V call is TRBV19, the J call TRBJ1-1; no reliable D call. This CDR3 spans 12 amino acids. The V gene lost 5 bases and the J gene lost 1 base, with 5 bases spanning the gap. The V gene's germline CDR1 is LNHDA and CDR2 SQIVND (reference sequence). CDR3 protein: CASSAGNTEAFF. The CDR3 nucleotides read TGTGCCAGTAGTGCGGGGAACACTGAAGCTTTCTTT.

This chain links TRBV5-6 with TRBJ2-1; D is possibly TRBD1 or TRBD2 (5 bases each). Germline V CDR1 and CDR2: SGHDT, YYEEEE. V lost 4 bases, J lost 6 bases, and 17 bases lay in between. CDR3 length equals 15 residues. CDR3 sequence reads: CASSLPGRGGNEQFF. In DNA, the CDR3 is TGTGCCAGCAGCCTCCCCGGACGGGGCGGCAATGAGCAGTTCTTC.